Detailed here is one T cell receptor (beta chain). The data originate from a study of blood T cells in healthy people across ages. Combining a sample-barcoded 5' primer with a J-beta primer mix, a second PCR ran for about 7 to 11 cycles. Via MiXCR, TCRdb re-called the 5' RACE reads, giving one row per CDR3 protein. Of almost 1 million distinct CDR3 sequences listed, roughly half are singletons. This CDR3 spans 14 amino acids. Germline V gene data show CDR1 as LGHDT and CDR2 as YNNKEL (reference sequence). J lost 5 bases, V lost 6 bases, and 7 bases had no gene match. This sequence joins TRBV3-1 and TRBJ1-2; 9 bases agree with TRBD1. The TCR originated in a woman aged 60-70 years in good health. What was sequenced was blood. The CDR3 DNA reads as TGTGCCAGCAGACCCTTGGACAGGGGATATGGCTACACCTTC. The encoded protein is CASRPLDRGYGYTF.